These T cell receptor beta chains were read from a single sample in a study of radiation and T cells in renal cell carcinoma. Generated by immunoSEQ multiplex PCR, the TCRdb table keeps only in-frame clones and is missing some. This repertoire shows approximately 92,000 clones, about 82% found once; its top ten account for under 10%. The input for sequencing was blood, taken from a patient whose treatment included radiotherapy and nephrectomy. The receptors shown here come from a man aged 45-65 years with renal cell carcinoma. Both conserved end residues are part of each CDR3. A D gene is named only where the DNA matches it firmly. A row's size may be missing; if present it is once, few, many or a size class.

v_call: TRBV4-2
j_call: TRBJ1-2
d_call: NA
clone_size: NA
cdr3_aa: CASSQGGGSGGYTF
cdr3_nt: TGTGCCAGCAGCCAAGGAGGAGGCTCGGGTGGCTACACCTTC

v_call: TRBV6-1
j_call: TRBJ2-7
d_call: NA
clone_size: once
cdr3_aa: CASSAREVYEQYF
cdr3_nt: TGTGCCAGCAGTGCGCGTGAAGTGTACGAGCAGTACTTC

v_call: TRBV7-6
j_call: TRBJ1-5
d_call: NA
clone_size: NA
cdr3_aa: CASSGLGGQPQHF
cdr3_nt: TGTGCCAGCAGTGGTTTAGGGGGACAGCCCCAGCATTTT

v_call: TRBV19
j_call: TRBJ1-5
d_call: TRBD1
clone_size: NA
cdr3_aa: CASSLTGTYSNQPQHF
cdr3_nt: TGTGCCAGTAGTTTGACAGGGACTTATAGCAATCAGCCCCAGCATTTT

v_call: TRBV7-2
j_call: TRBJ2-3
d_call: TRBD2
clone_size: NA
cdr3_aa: CASSLSRETSTDTQYF
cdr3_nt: TGTGCCAGCAGCCTGTCGCGGGAGACTAGCACAGATACGCAGTATTTT

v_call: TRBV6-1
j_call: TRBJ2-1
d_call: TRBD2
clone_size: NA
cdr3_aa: CASSDPGLAGLGEQFF
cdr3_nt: TGTGCCAGCAGTGATCCGGGACTAGCGGGGCTCGGTGAGCAGTTCTTC

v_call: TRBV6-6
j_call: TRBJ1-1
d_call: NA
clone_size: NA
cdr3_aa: CASSSYRVTEAFF
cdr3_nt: TGTGCCAGCAGCAGCTACAGGGTCACTGAAGCTTTCTTT

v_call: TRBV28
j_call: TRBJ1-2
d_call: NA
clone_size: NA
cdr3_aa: CASSLRGFYGYTF
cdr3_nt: TGTGCCAGCAGTTTAAGGGGATTCTATGGCTACACCTTC

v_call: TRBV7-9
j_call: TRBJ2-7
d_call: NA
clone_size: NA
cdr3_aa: CASSGRSSYEQYF
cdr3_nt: TGTGCCAGCAGCGGGCGAAGCTCCTACGAGCAGTACTTC

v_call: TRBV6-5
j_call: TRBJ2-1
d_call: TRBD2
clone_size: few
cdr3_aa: CASSYGTSGYNEQFF
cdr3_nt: TGTGCCAGCAGTTATGGGACTAGCGGATACAATGAGCAGTTCTTC

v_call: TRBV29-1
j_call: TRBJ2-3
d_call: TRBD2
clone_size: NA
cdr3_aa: CSVEAGGLSDTQYF
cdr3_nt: TGCAGCGTTGAAGCGGGGGGGCTGTCAGATACGCAGTATTTT

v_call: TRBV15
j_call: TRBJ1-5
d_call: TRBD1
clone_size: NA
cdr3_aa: CATSRGQGAVQPQHF
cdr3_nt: TGTGCCACCAGCAGGGGACAGGGGGCCGTTCAGCCCCAGCATTTT

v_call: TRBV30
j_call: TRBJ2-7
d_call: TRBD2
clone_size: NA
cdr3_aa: CAWSVSGSYEQYF
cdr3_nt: TGTGCCTGGAGTGTAAGCGGGAGCTACGAGCAGTACTTC

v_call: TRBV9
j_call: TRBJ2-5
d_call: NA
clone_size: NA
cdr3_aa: CASSVTGSETQYF
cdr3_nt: TGTGCCAGCAGCGTAACAGGGAGCGAGACCCAGTACTTC

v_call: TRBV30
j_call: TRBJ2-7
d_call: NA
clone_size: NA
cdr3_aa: CAWTPRLDWPYEQYF
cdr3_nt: TGTGCCTGGACCCCGAGACTGGACTGGCCCTACGAGCAGTACTTC

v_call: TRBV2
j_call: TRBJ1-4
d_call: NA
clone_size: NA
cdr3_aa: CASSYRDRNEKLFF
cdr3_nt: TGTGCCAGCAGTTACAGGGACCGAAATGAAAAACTGTTTTTT

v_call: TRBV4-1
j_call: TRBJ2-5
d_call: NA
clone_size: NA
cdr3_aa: CASSLGLRSGLGDRKETQYF
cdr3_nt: TGCGCCAGCAGCCTCGGGCTCAGATCGGGACTAGGGGACAGAAAAGAGACCCAGTACTTC

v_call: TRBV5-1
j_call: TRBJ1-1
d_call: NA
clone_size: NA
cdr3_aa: CASSGNTEAFF
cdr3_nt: TGCGCCAGCAGTGGGAACACTGAAGCTTTCTTT

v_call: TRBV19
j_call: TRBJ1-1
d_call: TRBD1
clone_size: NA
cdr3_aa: CASSIGTEENTEAFF
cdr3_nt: TGTGCCAGTAGTATCGGGACAGAAGAGAACACTGAAGCTTTCTTT

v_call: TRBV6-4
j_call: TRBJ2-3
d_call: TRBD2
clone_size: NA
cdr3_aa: CASRKTSDTDTQYF
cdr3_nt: TGTGCCAGCAGGAAGACTAGCGACACAGATACGCAGTATTTT

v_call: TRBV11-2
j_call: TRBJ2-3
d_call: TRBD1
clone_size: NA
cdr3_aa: CASSFRTGEQYF
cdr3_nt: TGTGCCAGCAGCTTCCGGACAGGAGAGCAGTATTTT

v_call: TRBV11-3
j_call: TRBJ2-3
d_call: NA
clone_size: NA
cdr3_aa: CASSLGQSTDTQYF
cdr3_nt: TGTGCCAGCAGCTTAGGTCAGAGCACAGATACGCAGTATTTT

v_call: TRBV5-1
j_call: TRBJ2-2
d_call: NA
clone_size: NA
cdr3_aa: CASSPGGTHTGELFF
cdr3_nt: TGCGCCAGCAGCCCCGGGGGTACTCACACCGGGGAGCTGTTTTTT

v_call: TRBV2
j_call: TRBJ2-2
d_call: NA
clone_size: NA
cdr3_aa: CASSDDGQSAGELFF
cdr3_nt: TGTGCCAGCAGTGATGACGGCCAGTCCGCCGGGGAGCTGTTTTTT

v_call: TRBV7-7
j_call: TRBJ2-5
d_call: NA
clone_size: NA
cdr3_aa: CASSLGVRGGETQYF
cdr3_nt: TGTGCTAGCAGCTTAGGGGTCCGGGGAGGAGAGACCCAGTACTTC

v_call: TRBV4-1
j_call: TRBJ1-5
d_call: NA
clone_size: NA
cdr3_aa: CASSQVMGSNQPQHF
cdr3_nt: TGCGCCAGCAGCCAAGTAATGGGAAGCAATCAGCCCCAGCATTTT

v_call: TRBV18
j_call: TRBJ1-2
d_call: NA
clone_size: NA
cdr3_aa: CASSLLPDSLSNYGYTF
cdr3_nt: TGTGCCAGCTCACTACTCCCGGACAGCCTCTCTAACTATGGCTACACCTTC

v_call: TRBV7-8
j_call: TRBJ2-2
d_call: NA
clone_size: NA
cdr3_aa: CASSWIAAGELFF
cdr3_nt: TGTGCCAGCAGCTGGATAGCAGCCGGGGAGCTGTTTTTT

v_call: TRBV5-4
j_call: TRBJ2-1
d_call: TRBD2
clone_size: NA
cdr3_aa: CASRSGLAAYNEQFF
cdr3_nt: TGTGCCAGCAGGTCGGGACTAGCAGCCTACAATGAGCAGTTCTTC

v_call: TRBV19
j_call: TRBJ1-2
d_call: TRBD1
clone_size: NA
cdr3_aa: CASKPSGTGLPYGYTF
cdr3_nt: TGTGCCAGTAAACCCTCCGGGACAGGACTCCCCTATGGCTACACCTTC

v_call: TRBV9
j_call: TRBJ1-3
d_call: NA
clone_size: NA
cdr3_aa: CASSVGSDSGNTIYF
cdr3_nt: TGTGCCAGCAGCGTAGGATCCGACTCTGGAAACACCATATATTTT

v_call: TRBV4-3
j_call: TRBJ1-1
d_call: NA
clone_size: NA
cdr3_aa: CASSQAHENTEAFF
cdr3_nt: TGCGCCAGCAGCCAAGCACATGAGAACACTGAAGCTTTCTTT

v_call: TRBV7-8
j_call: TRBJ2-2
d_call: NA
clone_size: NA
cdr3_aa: CASSLTGITGELFF
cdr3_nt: TGTGCCAGCAGCCTCACAGGGATCACCGGGGAGCTGTTTTTT

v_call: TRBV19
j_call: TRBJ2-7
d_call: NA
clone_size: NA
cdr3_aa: CASSIAPSYEQYF
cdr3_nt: TGTGCCAGTAGTATAGCTCCATCCTACGAGCAGTACTTC

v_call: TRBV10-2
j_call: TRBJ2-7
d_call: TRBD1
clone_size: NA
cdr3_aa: CASSGTGGSYEQYF
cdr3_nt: TGCGCCAGCAGTGGGACAGGGGGCTCCTACGAGCAGTACTTC

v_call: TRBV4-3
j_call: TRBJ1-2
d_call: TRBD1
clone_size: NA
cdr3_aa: CASSQERTGGYTF
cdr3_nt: TGCGCCAGCAGCCAAGAGCGGACAGGGGGTTACACCTTC

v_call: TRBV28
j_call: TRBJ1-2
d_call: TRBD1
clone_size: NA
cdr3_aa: CASRPGTGDYGYTF
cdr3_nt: TGTGCCAGCAGGCCCGGGACAGGTGACTATGGCTACACCTTC

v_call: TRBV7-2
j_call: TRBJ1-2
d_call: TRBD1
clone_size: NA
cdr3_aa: CASSPGQGPYGYTF
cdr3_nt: TGTGCCAGCAGCCCGGGACAGGGGCCTTATGGCTACACCTTC

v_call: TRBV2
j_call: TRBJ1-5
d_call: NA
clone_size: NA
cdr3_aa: CASSETGMDQPQHF
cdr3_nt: TGTGCCAGCAGTGAAACGGGTATGGATCAGCCCCAGCATTTT

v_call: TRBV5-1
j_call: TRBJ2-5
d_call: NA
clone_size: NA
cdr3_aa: CASSPRTGYQETQYF
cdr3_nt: TGCGCCAGCAGCCCCCGGACCGGGTACCAAGAGACCCAGTACTTC